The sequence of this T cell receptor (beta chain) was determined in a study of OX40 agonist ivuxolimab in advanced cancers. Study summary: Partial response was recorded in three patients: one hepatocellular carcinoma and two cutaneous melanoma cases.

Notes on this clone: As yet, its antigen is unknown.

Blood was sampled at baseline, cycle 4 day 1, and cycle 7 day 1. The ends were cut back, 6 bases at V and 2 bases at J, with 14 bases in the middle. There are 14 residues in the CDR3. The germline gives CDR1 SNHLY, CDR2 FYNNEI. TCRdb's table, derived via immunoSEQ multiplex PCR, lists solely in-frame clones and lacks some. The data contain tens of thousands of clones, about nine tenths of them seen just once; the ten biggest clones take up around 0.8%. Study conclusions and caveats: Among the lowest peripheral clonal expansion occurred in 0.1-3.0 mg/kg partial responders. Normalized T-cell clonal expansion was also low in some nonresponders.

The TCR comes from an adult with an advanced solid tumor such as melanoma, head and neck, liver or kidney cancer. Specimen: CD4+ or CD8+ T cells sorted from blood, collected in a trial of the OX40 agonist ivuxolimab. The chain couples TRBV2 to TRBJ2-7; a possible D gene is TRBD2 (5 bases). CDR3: CASRSTNGAYEQYF. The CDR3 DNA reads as TGTGCCAGCAGGTCCACCAACGGGGCCTACGAGCAGTACTTC.